Described below is a single TCR beta chain sequence and its context. Antigen: not known. In germline, CDR1 is MNHNS, CDR2 SASEGT. This CDR3 spans 11 amino acids. The germline V and J ends were trimmed by 8 bases and 7 bases, with 8 bases remaining between them. These data are taken from a study of T cell repertoires in cytomegalovirus infection. Study background: Recently identified HLA-C-restricted and well-studied HLA-B-restricted CMV epitopes were used. Evidence of both CMV infection and a matching HLA type came from public TCR beta signatures.

One entry per CDR3 protein, called by TCRdb with MiXCR from the reads. The sample gives hundreds of thousands of distinct CDR3 sequences, 30% to 35% of which show up once; around 12% is in the top ten. The clonotype was recovered from a human donor in good health (CMV status not recorded). Some clones in this sample may be carry-over from other donors' samples. The specimen was cultured CD8+ T cells from PBMCs, collected from culture after CMV antigen stimulation. The chain combines TRBV6-1 with TRBJ1-4, with a weak D call TRBD1 (5 bases). The CDR3 spells CASQGGEKLFF. The DNA for the CDR3 is TGTGCCAGCCAGGGAGGTGAAAAACTGTTTTTT.